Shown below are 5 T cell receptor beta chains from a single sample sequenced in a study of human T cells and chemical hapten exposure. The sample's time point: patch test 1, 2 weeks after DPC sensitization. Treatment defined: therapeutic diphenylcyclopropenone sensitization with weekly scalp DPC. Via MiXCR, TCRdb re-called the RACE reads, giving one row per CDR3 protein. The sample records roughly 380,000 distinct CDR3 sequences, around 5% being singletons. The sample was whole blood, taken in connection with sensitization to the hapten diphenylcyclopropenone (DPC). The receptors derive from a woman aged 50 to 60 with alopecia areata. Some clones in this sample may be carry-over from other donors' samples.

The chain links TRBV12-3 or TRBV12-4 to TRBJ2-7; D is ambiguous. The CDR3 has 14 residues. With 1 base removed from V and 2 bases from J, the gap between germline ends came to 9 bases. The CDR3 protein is CASSLGTAAYEQYF. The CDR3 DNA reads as TGTGCCAGCAGTTTAGGGACGGCCGCCTACGAGCAGTACTTC.

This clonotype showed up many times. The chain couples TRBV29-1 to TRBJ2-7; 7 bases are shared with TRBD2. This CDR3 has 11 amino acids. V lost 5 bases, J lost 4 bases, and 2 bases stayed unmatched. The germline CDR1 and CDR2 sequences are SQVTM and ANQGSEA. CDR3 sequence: CSVSRGYEQYF. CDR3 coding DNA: TGCAGCGTTTCGCGGGGGTACGAGCAGTACTTC.

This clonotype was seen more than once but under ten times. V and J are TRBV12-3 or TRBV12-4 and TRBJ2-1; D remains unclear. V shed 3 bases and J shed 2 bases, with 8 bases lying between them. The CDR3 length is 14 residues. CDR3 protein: CASSLGSPYNEQFF. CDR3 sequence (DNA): TGTGCCAGCAGTTTGGGCAGCCCCTACAATGAGCAGTTCTTC.

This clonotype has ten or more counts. DNA for the CDR3: TGTGCCAGCAGCCGCCAGGAGGGGAGGTTATCAGATACGCAGTATTTT. The encoded protein is CASSRQEGRLSDTQYF. The chain couples TRBV11-1 to TRBJ2-3, with D possibly being TRBD2 (6 bases). Germline V gene data show CDR1 as SGHAT and CDR2 as FQDESV (reference sequence). The CDR3 consists of 16 residues. V gave up 5 bases and J gave up 4 bases, with 19 bases separating them.

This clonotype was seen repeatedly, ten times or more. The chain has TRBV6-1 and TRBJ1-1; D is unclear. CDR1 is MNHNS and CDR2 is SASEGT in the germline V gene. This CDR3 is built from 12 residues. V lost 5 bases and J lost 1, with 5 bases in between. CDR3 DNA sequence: TGTGCCAGCAGTCGAGAGAACACTGAAGCTTTCTTT. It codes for CASSRENTEAFF.